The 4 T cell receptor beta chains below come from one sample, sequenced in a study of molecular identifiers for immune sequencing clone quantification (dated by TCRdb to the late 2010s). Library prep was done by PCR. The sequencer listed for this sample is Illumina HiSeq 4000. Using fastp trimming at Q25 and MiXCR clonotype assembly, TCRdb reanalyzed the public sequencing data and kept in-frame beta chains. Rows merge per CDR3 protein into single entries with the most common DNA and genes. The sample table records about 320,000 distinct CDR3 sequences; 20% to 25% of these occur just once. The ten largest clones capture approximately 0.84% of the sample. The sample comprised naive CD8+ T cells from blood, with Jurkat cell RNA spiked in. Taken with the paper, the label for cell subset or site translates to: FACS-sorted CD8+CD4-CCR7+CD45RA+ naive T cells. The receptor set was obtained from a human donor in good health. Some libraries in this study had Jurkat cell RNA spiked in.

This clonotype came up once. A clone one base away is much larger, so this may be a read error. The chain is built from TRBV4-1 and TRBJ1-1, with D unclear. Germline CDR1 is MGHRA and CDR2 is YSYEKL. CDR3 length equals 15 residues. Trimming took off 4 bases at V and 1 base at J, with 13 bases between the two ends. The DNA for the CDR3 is TGCGCCAGCAGCCGACCTACTGCACCGAACACTGAAGCTTTCTTT. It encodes CASSRPTAPNTEAFF.

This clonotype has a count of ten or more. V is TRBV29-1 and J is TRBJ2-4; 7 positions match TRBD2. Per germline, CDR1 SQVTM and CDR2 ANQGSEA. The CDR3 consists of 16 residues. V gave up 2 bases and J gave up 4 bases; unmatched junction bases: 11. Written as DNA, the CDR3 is TGCAGCGTTGAAATACGGGCTAGCGGAAATAAAAACATTCAGTACTTC. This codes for CSVEIRASGNKNIQYF.

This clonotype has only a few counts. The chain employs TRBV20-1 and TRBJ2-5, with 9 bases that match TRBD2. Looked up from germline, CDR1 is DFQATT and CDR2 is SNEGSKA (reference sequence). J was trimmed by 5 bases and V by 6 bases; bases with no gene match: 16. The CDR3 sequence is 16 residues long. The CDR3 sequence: CSAQYGVAGAQETQYF. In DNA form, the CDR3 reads TGCAGTGCCCAGTACGGGGTAGCGGGAGCTCAGGAGACCCAGTACTTC.

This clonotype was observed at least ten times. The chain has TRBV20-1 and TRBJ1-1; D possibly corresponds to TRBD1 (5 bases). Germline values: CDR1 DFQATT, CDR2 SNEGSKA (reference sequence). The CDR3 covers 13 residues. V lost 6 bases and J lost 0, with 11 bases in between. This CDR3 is CSARDRLNTEAFF. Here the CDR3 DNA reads TGCAGTGCCCGAGACAGATTGAACACTGAAGCTTTCTTT.